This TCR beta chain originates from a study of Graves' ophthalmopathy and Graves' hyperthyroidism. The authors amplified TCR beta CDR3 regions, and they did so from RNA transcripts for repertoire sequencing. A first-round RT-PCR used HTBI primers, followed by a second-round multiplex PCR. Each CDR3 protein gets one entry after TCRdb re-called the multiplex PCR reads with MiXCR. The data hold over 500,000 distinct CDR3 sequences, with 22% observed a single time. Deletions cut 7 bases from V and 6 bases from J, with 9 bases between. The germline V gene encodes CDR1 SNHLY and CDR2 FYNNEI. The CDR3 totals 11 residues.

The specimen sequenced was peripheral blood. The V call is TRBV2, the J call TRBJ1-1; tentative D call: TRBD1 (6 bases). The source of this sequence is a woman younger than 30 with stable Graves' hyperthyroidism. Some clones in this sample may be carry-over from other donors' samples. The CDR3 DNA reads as TGTGCCAGCACCGGGGGCCCTGAAGCTTTCTTT. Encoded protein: CASTGGPEAFF.